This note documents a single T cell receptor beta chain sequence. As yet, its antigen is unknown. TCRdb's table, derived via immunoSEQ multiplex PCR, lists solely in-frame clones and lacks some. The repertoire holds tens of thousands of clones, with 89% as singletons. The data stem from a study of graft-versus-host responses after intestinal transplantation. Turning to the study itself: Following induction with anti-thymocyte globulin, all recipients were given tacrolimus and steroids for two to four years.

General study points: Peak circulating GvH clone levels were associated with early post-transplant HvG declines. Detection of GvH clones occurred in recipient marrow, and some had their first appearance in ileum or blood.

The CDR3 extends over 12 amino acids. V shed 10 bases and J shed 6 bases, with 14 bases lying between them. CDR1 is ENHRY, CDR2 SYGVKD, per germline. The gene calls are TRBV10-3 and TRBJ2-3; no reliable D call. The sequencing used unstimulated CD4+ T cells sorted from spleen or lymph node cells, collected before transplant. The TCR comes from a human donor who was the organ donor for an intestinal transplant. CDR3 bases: TGTGCCACCTCTCCGGTTTCGGATACGCAGTATTTT. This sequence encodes CATSPVSDTQYF.